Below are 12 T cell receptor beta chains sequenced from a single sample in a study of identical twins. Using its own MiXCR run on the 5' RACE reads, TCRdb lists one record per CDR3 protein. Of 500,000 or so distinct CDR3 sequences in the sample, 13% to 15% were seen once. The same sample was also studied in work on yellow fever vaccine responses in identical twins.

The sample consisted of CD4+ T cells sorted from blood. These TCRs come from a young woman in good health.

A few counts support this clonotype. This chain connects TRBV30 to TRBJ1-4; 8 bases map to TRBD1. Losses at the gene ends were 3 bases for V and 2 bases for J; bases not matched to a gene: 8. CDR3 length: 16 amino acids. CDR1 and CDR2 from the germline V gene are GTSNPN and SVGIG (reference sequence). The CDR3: CAWSRGQGHTNEKLFF. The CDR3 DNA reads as TGTGCCTGGAGCCGCGGACAGGGACATACTAATGAAAAACTGTTTTTT.

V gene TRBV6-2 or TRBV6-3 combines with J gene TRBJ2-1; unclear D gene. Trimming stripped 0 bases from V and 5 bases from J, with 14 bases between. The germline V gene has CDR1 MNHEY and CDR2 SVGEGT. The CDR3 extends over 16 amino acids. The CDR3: CASSYSTRSYNNEQFF. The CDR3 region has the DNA TGTGCCAGCAGTTACTCGACCAGGAGTTACAACAATGAGCAGTTCTTC.

The CDR3 here is CASSYSGRANQETQYF. The CDR3 DNA reads as TGTGCCAGCAGTTACTCGGGGAGGGCGAACCAAGAGACCCAGTACTTC. The chain links TRBV6-2 or TRBV6-3 to TRBJ2-5, with 7 bases lining up with TRBD2. The V gene end was trimmed by 0 bases and the J gene end by 0 bases; junction bases not matched to a gene: 4. Germline V gene lookup returns CDR1 MNHEY and CDR2 SVGEGT. This CDR3 region has 16 residues.

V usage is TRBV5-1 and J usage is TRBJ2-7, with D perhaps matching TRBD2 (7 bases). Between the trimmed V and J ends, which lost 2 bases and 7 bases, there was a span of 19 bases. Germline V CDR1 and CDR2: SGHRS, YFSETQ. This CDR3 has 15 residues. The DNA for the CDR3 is TGCGCCAGCAGCTTAACACCGGGGGGCCTCACGGAGCAGTACTTC. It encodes CASSLTPGGLTEQYF.

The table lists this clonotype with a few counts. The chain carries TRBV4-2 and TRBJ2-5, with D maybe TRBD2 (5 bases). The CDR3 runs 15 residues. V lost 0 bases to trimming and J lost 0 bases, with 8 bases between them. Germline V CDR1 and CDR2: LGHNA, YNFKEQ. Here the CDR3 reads CASSQDIGNQETQYF. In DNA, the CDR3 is TGTGCCAGCAGCCAAGATATCGGGAACCAAGAGACCCAGTACTTC.

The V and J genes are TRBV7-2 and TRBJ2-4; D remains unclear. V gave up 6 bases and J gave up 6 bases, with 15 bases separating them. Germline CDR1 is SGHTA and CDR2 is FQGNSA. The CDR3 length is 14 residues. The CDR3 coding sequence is TGTGCCAGCAGTCCTGCGGTACTTCCAAACATTCAGTACTTC. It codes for CASSPAVLPNIQYF.

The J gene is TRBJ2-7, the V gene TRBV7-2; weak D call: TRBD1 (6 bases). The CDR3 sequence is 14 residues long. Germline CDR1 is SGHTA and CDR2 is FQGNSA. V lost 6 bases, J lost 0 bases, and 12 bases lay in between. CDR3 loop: CASRDRPSSYEQYF. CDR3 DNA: TGTGCCAGCAGAGACAGGCCGAGCTCCTACGAGCAGTACTTC.

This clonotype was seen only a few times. The DNA of the CDR3 is TGTGCCAGCAGCTGGGACAGGGGCACAGATACGCAGTATTTT. This encodes CASSWDRGTDTQYF. The rearrangement joins TRBV28 to TRBJ2-3; 9 positions match TRBD1. The CDR3 is 14 amino acids. Trimming cost V 6 bases and J 1 base; bases outside gene matches: 2. CDR1 and CDR2 (germline): MDHEN, SYDVKM. Full variable domain (remainder filled in from reference TRBV28 and TRBJ2-3): DVKVTQSSRYLVKRTGEKVFLECVQDMDHENMFWYRQDPGLGLRLIYFSYDVKMKEKGDIPEGYSVSREKKERFSLILESASTNQTSMYLCASSWDRGTDTQYFGPGTRLTVL.

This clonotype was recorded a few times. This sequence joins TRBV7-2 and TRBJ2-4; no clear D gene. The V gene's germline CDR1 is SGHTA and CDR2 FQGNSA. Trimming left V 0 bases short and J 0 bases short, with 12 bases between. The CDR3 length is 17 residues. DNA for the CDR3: TGTGCCAGCAGCTTAGCGCACTCCCTAGTAGCCAAAAACATTCAGTACTTC. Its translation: CASSLAHSLVAKNIQYF.

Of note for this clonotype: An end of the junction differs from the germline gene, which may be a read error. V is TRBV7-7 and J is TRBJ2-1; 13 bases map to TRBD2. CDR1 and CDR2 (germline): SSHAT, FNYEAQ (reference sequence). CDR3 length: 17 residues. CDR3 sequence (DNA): TGTGCTAGCAGTCAACGGACTAGCGGGAGTTGGAACAATGAGCAGTTCTTC. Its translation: CASSQRTSGSWNNEQFF.

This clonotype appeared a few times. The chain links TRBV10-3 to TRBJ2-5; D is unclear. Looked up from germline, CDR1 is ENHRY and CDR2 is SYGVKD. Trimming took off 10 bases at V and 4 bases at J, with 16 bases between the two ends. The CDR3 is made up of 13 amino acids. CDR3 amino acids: CATELRAGETQYF. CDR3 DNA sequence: TGTGCCACCGAGCTCCGGGCCGGAGAGACCCAGTACTTC.

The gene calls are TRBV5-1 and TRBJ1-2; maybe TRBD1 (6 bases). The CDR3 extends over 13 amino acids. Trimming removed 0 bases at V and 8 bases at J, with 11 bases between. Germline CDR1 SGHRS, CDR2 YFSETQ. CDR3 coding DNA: TGCGCCAGCAGCTTGGCAGGGGCCAGCGGCTACACCTTC. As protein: CASSLAGASGYTF.